Listed below are T cell receptor beta chains from one sample, sequenced in a study of blood T cells in healthy people across ages. One entry per CDR3 protein results from TCRdb running MiXCR on the 5' RACE reads. Counted here are some 1 million distinct CDR3 sequences, 40% to 50% occurring once; the ten biggest clones make up approximately 17%. Sequencing used blood. These receptors came from an older woman in good health. The CDR3 runs from the conserved cysteine through the conserved F or W. Each record gives: clone size, V gene, J gene, D gene, CDR3 protein, CDR3 DNA. A D gene is named only where the DNA matches it firmly. Clone size is given for some rows only: seen once, a few or many times, or a class if the clone is expanded.

size: -
V: TRBV10-1
J: TRBJ2-2
D: TRBD1
CDR3: CASSPGQGSGELFF
DNA: TGCGCCAGCAGTCCGGGACAGGGATCCGGGGAGCTGTTTTTT

size: -
V: TRBV4-1
J: TRBJ2-7
D: -
CDR3: CASSPGREFEQYF
DNA: TGCGCCAGCAGCCCTGGCAGGGAATTCGAGCAGTACTTC

size: few
V: TRBV7-2
J: TRBJ2-5
D: TRBD2
CDR3: CASSLTSGSVQETQYF
DNA: TGTGCCAGCAGCTTGACTAGCGGGAGCGTACAAGAGACCCAGTACTTC

size: -
V: TRBV29-1
J: TRBJ2-3
D: -
CDR3: CSADLGIGTDTQYF
DNA: TGCAGCGCCGACCTGGGAATAGGCACAGATACGCAGTATTTT

size: many
V: TRBV12-3/TRBV12-4
J: TRBJ2-3
D: TRBD2
CDR3: CASSPWTSGRTDTQYF
DNA: TGTGCCAGCAGCCCTTGGACTAGCGGTCGCACAGATACGCAGTATTTT

size: few
V: TRBV20-1
J: TRBJ2-7
D: TRBD2
CDR3: CSARRRNRDREGNEQYF
DNA: TGCAGTGCTAGACGCCGGAACCGGGACCGGGAGGGCAACGAGCAGTACTTC

size: -
V: TRBV15
J: TRBJ2-2
D: TRBD2
CDR3: CATSRGTLAGGPNTGELFF
DNA: TGTGCCACCAGCAGAGGTACCCTAGCGGGAGGCCCGAACACCGGGGAGCTGTTTTTT

size: -
V: TRBV20-1
J: TRBJ1-2
D: -
CDR3: CSAATRVSGYTF
DNA: TGCAGTGCTGCCACAAGGGTCAGCGGCTACACCTTC

size: -
V: TRBV27
J: TRBJ2-3
D: -
CDR3: CASHPYGERLHPDTQYF
DNA: TGTGCCAGTCACCCCTACGGAGAACGCTTGCACCCAGATACGCAGTATTTT

size: -
V: TRBV29-1
J: TRBJ2-3
D: -
CDR3: CSVDASGSTDTQYF
DNA: TGCAGCGTAGACGCCTCAGGGAGCACAGATACGCAGTATTTT

size: -
V: TRBV29-1
J: TRBJ1-1
D: -
CDR3: CSVERGGVNTEAFF
DNA: TGCAGCGTTGAAAGGGGGGGAGTGAACACTGAAGCTTTCTTT

size: few
V: TRBV5-1
J: TRBJ1-2
D: TRBD1
CDR3: CASSGSRDRGISSYGYTF
DNA: TGCGCCAGCAGCGGCAGCCGGGACAGGGGGATATCCAGCTATGGCTACACCTTC

size: -
V: TRBV9
J: TRBJ2-5
D: -
CDR3: CASSVEGEVGETQYF
DNA: TGTGCCAGCAGCGTAGAAGGGGAGGTCGGAGAGACCCAGTACTTC

size: -
V: TRBV7-2
J: TRBJ2-1
D: -
CDR3: CASSLRQVGYNEQFF
DNA: TGTGCCAGCAGCTTACGTCAGGTGGGCTACAATGAGCAGTTCTTC

size: -
V: TRBV20-1
J: TRBJ2-7
D: -
CDR3: CSARYIGGTYEQYF
DNA: TGCAGTGCTAGGTACATTGGGGGAACCTACGAGCAGTACTTC

size: -
V: TRBV6-2/TRBV6-3
J: TRBJ2-7
D: -
CDR3: CASVPRREYF
DNA: TGTGCCAGCGTACCTCGGCGGGAGTACTTC

size: few
V: TRBV2
J: TRBJ2-7
D: TRBD1
CDR3: CASSNLRDRGHEQYF
DNA: TGTGCCAGCAGTAACCTAAGGGACAGGGGCCACGAGCAGTACTTC

size: -
V: TRBV3-1
J: TRBJ2-1
D: TRBD1
CDR3: CASSRPGTEAQETQFF
DNA: TGTGCCAGCAGCCGACCCGGGACAGAGGCACAAGAGACCCAGTTCTTC

size: few
V: TRBV27
J: TRBJ2-1
D: -
CDR3: CASSSLGRLNNEQFF
DNA: TGTGCCAGCAGTTCCCTGGGACGGCTGAACAATGAGCAGTTCTTC

size: -
V: TRBV28
J: TRBJ2-1
D: -
CDR3: CASSLGLDRPNEQFF
DNA: TGTGCCAGCAGTTTAGGCCTAGATCGACCAAATGAGCAGTTCTTC

size: few
V: TRBV28
J: TRBJ2-7
D: -
CDR3: CASSQGTFTAYEQYF
DNA: TGTGCCAGCAGTCAAGGAACTTTCACCGCCTACGAGCAGTACTTC

size: few
V: TRBV10-3
J: TRBJ2-3
D: TRBD2
CDR3: CAISESGGLADTQYF
DNA: TGTGCCATCAGTGAGTCGGGAGGGTTGGCAGATACGCAGTATTTT

size: -
V: TRBV20-1
J: TRBJ2-3
D: -
CDR3: CSAREHSTSTDTQYF
DNA: TGCAGTGCTAGAGAGCACAGCACTAGCACAGATACGCAGTATTTT

size: -
V: TRBV10-3
J: TRBJ2-7
D: -
CDR3: CAILSGSSYEQYF
DNA: TGTGCCATACTTAGCGGTAGCTCCTACGAGCAGTACTTC

size: -
V: TRBV15
J: TRBJ2-1
D: -
CDR3: CATSSLGAGEQFF
DNA: TGTGCCACCAGCAGCCTAGGGGCAGGTGAGCAGTTCTTC

size: few
V: TRBV7-6
J: TRBJ2-4
D: -
CDR3: CASSSLDSGAKNIQYF
DNA: TGTGCCAGCAGCTCCCTGGACAGTGGAGCCAAAAACATTCAGTACTTC

size: few
V: TRBV20-1
J: TRBJ2-1
D: TRBD2
CDR3: CSARPISGEYNEQFF
DNA: TGCAGTGCTAGACCGATTAGCGGGGAATACAATGAGCAGTTCTTC

size: many
V: TRBV10-2
J: TRBJ2-7
D: TRBD2
CDR3: CASRKLADLHEQYF
DNA: TGCGCCAGCAGGAAACTAGCGGACCTTCACGAGCAGTACTTC

size: -
V: TRBV6-1
J: TRBJ1-2
D: -
CDR3: CASSEAAGGGYTF
DNA: TGTGCCAGCAGTGAAGCGGCCGGAGGAGGCTACACCTTC

size: few
V: TRBV20-1
J: TRBJ1-5
D: TRBD1
CDR3: CSAYRGRQPQHF
DNA: TGCAGTGCTTACAGGGGTCGTCAGCCCCAGCATTTT

size: few
V: TRBV4-1
J: TRBJ2-7
D: -
CDR3: CARAYEQYF
DNA: TGCGCCAGGGCCTACGAGCAGTACTTC

size: few
V: TRBV10-3
J: TRBJ2-3
D: TRBD2
CDR3: CATVSGRITDTQYF
DNA: TGTGCCACCGTTAGCGGGAGGATCACAGATACGCAGTATTTT

size: -
V: TRBV7-9
J: TRBJ2-1
D: TRBD2
CDR3: CASSYLGTRDNEQFF
DNA: TGTGCCAGCAGCTACCTGGGGACTAGAGACAATGAGCAGTTCTTC